This T cell receptor beta chain was identified during a study of blood T cell repertoires in COVID-19. Overall study context: PBMCs, B-cell-depleted T cells, or T cells were the source of the cDNA or gDNA that made up the material.

The method was immunoSEQ multiplex PCR; TCRdb's version includes in-frame clones alone and lacks a portion of them. In the table there are some 14,000 clones, roughly 80% of which are singletons. The receptor comes from a human donor in a cohort sampled during active COVID-19. Sequences were obtained from peripheral blood.

The DNA of the CDR3 is TGTGCCAGTAGTCCCCGGGGACTAGATGAGCAGTTCTTC. Residues: CASSPRGLDEQFF. The chain recombines TRBV19 with TRBJ2-1, with TRBD2 identical over 8 bases. Trimming took 5 bases from V and 8 from J; bases not matched to a gene: 5. Germline V lookup: CDR1 LNHDA, CDR2 SQIVND (reference sequence). The CDR3 has 13 amino acids.